The T cell receptor beta chain under discussion was sequenced for a study of OX40 agonist ivuxolimab in advanced cancers. As for the study more broadly: Ivuxolimab was an agonistic, fully human IgG2 monoclonal antibody directed against OX40 (CD134), a costimulatory receptor. Intravenous ivuxolimab was administered to patients every 2 weeks at six dose levels: 0.01, 0.1, 0.3, 1.5, 3 and 10 mg/kg. Of the roughly 54 dose-escalation patients, hepatocellular carcinoma was present in around 20, melanoma in approximately 15, renal cell carcinoma in 9 and head and neck cancer in 9. In the dose-escalation cohort, more than 75% of patients were male, and the mean age was approximately 60 years, with a range of roughly 23 to 85. Patients were allowed to have had prior anti-PD-1, anti-PD-L1 or anti-CTLA-4 therapy, and around 37% of the dose-escalation patients had previously received checkpoint inhibitors. Partial responses occurred in three dose-escalation patients: two with cutaneous melanoma and one with hepatocellular carcinoma. The point of sequencing TCRbeta in the periphery was to test whether ivuxolimab changed TCR sequence diversity and drove clonal T-cell expansion. The paper describes the monotherapy dose-escalation part (N ≈ 50 patients) of the phase I trial of ivuxolimab.

The trial excluded patients who had a history of autoimmune disease or were on systemic immunosuppression. Peripheral blood for TCR sequencing was drawn from every dose cohort at baseline, at cycle 4 day 1 and at cycle 7 day 1. Samples were obtained from an open-label, multicenter, first-in-human phase I dose-escalation trial of ivuxolimab. Adults with locally advanced or metastatic melanoma, renal cell, hepatocellular, or head and neck squamous cell carcinoma were enrolled in the trial. Before TCR sequencing, CD4+ T cells and CD8+ T cells were sorted from peripheral blood as separate populations. Genomic DNA was isolated from the sorted cells so that the TCRbeta CDR3 region could be sequenced. The immunoSEQ Assay was used to sequence the TCRbeta CDR3 regions. The source is immuneACCESS, and TCRdb retained only in-frame sequences with V and J called. Part of the clones is not carried over; for the studies checked, unresolved V genes explain less than half of this, and the remainder is unexplained. In this sample the table shows about 61,000 clones, approximately 90% of which occur a single time. The ten top clones hold approximately 2% of the sample.

The CDR3, cysteine through phenylalanine, is 15 amino acids long. The CDR3 DNA has 45 bases and is translated from base 1. At the junction V is shortened by 3 bases and J by 0 bases, with 6 bases in between. From a lookup of the germline V gene (reference sequence), CDR1 and CDR2 are MNHEY and SMNVEV. What the authors observed across the whole study: The antigen specificity of the peripheral T cells that underwent clonal expansion was not determined. In the 0.1-3.0 mg/kg groups, partial responders were among the patients with the lowest normalized peripheral clonal expansion, particularly in CD8+ T cells. Low levels of normalized T-cell clonal expansion were also seen in some patients who did not respond. At doses from 0.1 to 3.0 mg/kg, clonal expansion was seen in both CD4+ and CD8+ blood T cells between baseline and week 6. After ivuxolimab, more expanded clones were found on average in CD8+ T cells than in CD4+ T cells.

Turning to this clone: Its antigen is not yet known. The input lacks base qualities; no much larger clone sits a single base away.

This sequence originates from an adult with an advanced solid tumor such as melanoma, head and neck, liver or kidney cancer. The chain was built from TRBV27 and TRBJ2-6; the D gene may be TRBD1 or TRBD2, since each aligns over 5 bases. The sequences come from CD4+ or CD8+ T cells sorted from blood, collected in a trial of the OX40 agonist ivuxolimab. The nucleotide sequence reads as follows: TGTGCCAGCAGTTTTGGGGGCTCTGGGGCCAACGTCCTGACTTTC. Its translation reads: CASSFGGSGANVLTF.